The clone carrying this TCR beta chain has a handful of counts. TCR beta CDR3 sequences were amplified from RNA transcripts. In the first-round RT-PCR of the TCR CDR3, the HTBI primer set was used. TCRdb reanalysed the multiplex PCR reads using MiXCR and keeps one entry per CDR3 protein. Of roughly 640,000 distinct CDR3 sequences in the sample, 15% to 20% were seen once. This entry comes from a study of T cells in Graves' hyperthyroidism and ophthalmopathy. About the research overall: It was at initial diagnosis, before any treatment, that peripheral blood was collected.

J was trimmed by 3 bases and V by 1 base; bases with no gene match: 3. The CDR3 totals 15 residues. This chain connects TRBV12-3 or TRBV12-4 to TRBJ1-3; 7 positions agree with TRBD1. The sequencing sample was made of blood. The source is a woman between 40 and 50 years old with Graves' ophthalmopathy. The CDR3 coding sequence is TGTGCCAGCAGTTTAGAAGGGGGCTTTGGAAACACCATATATTTT. It is translated as CASSLEGGFGNTIYF.